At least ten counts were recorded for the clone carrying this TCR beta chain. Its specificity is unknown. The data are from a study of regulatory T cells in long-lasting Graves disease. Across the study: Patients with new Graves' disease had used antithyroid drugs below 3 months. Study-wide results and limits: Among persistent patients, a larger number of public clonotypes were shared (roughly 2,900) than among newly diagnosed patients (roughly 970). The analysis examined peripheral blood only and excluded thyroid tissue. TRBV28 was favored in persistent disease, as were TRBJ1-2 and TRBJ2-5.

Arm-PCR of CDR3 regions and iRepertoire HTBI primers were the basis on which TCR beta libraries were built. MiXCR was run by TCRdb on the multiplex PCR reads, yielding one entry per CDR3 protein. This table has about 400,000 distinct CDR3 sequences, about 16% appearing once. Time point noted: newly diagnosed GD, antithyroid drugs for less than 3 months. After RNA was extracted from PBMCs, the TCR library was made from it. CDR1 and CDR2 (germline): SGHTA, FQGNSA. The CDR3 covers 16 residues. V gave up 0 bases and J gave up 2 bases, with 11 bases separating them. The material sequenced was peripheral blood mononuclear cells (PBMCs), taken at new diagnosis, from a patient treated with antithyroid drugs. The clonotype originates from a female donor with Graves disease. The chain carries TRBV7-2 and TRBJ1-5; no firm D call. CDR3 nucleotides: TGTGCCAGCAGCTTAGCGAGGGTGTCGGGCAATCAGCCCCAGCATTTT. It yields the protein CASSLARVSGNQPQHF.